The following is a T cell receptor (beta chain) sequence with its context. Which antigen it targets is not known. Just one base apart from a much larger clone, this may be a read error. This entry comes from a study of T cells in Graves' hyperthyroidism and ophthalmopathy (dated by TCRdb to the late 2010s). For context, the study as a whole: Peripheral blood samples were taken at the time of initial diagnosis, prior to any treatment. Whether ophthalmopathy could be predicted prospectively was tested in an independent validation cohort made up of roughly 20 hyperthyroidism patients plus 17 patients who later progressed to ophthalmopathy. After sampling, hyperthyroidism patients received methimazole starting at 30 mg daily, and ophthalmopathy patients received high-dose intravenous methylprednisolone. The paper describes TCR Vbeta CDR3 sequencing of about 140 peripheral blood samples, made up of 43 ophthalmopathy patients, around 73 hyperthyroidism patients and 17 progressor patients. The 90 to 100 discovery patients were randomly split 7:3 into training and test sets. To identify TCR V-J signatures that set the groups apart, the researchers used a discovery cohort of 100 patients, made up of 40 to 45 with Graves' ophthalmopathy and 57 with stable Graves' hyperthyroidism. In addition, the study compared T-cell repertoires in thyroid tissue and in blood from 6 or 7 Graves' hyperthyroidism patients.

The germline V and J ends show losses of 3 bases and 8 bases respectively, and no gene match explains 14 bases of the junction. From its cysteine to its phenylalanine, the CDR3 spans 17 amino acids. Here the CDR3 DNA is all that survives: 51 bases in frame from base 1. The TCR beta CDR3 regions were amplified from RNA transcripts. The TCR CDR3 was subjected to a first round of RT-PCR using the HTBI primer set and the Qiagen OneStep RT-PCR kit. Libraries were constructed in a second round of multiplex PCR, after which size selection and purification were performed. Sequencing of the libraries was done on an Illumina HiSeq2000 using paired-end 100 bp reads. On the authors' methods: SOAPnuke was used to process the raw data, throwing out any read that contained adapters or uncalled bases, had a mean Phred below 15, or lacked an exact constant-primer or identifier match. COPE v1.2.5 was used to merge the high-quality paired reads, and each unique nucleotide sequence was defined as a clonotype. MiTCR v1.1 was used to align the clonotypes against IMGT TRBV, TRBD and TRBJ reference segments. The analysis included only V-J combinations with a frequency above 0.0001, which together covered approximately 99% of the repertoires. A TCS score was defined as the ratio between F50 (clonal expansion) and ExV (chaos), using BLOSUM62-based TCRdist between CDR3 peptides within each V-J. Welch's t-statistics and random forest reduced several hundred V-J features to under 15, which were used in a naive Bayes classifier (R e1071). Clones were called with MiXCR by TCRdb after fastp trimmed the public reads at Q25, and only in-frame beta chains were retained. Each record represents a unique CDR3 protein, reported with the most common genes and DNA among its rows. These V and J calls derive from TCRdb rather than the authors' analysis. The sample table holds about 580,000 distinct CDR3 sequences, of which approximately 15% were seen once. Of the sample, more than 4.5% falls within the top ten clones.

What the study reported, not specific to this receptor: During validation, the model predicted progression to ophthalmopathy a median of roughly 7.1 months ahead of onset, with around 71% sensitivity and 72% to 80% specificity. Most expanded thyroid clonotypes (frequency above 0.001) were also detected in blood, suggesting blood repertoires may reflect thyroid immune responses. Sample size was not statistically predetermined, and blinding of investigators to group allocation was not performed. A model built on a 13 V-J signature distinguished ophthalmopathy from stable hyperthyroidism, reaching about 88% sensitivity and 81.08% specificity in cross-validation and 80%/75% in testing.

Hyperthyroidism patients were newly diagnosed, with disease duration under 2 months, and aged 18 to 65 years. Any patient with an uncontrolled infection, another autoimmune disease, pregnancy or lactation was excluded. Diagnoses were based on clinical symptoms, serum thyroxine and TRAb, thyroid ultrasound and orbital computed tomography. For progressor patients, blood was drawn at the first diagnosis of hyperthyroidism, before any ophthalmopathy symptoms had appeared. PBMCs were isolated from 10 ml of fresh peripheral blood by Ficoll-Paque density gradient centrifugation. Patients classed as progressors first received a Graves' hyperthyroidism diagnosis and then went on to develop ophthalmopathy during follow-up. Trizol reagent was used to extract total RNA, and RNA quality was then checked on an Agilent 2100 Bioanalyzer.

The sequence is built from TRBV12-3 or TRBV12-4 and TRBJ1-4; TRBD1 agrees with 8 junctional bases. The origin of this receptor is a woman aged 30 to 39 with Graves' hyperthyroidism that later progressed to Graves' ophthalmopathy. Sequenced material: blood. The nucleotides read TGTGCCAGCAGTTTCCTCGGGAGGGACAGGATTAGAGAAAAACTGTTTTTT. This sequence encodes CASSFLGRDRIREKLFF.